The subject of this entry is one T cell receptor (beta chain). Researchers took RNA transcripts and amplified the TCR beta CDR3 regions from them. A first-round RT-PCR of the TCR CDR3 used the HTBI primer set. TCRdb independently ran MiXCR on the multiplex PCR reads; one entry per CDR3 protein. Altogether just over 550,000 distinct CDR3 sequences are present, about half being singletons, with the ten largest covering just under 8.5%. The sample originates from a study of T cells in Graves' hyperthyroidism and ophthalmopathy. The CDR3 spans 14 residues. The germline gives CDR1 KGHDR, CDR2 SFDVKD. V dropped 0 bases and J dropped 7 bases, with 9 bases sitting between them. Stability of Graves' hyperthyroidism was defined as absent ophthalmopathy progression within 18 months. Clinical symptoms, serum thyroxine, TRAb, thyroid ultrasound and orbital computed tomography informed diagnoses.

The sequencing input was peripheral blood or thyroid tissue (not recorded which). The V and J genes are TRBV24-1 and TRBJ1-5, with a possible D match to TRBD1 (5 bases). This receptor was obtained from a woman under 30 with Graves' hyperthyroidism. The CDR3 reads CATSDLGAEQPQHF. CDR3 nucleotides: TGTGCCACCAGTGATTTGGGGGCAGAACAGCCCCAGCATTTT.